This T cell receptor (beta chain) is drawn from a study of cytomegalovirus exposure and HLA in healthy donors. Study results and caveats: Some V segments (TRBV6-2 and TRBV6-3 among them) were excluded as indistinguishable.

From germline, CDR1 is SQVTM and CDR2 ANQGSEA. This CDR3 spans 15 amino acids. Trimming removed 2 bases from V and 2 bases from J, with 15 bases in between. PCR involved 60 Vbeta and 13 Jbeta primers. This table comes from immunoSEQ multiplex PCR, and its TCRdb copy is limited to in-frame clones, with some not included. The table records some 120,000 clones, about 79% of them present only once. Points on this clone: Its antigen remains unknown.

J is TRBJ1-2 and V is TRBV29-1; weak D call: TRBD1 (6 bases). The sample was PBMCs. The sequence was collected from a woman aged 18 to 35 in good health and CMV-seropositive. The CDR3 nucleotides are TGCAGCGTTGAATGGTGGGGGCCAGGAAACTATGGCTACACCTTC. This codes for CSVEWWGPGNYGYTF.